What follows are 2 T cell receptor beta chains derived from one specimen sequenced in a study of early T cells in non-severe SARS-CoV-2 infection (dated by TCRdb to about 2021). Library creation used 5' RACE. Sequencing used a NextSeq 500. TCRdb itself trimmed the public reads at Q25 with fastp, ran MiXCR and retained productive beta chains. When rows share a CDR3 protein, they turn into one entry using the most common DNA and genes. In this sample the table shows about 80,000 distinct CDR3 sequences, 5% to 7% of which occur a single time. In total, the top ten clones hold roughly 8.4% of the sample. Sample: whole blood. These TCRs come from an adult who was a healthcare worker with PCR-confirmed SARS-CoV-2 infection or an uninfected control (not recorded which).

This clonotype appeared a few times. V is TRBV3-1 and J is TRBJ2-2, with TRBD1 identical over 7 bases. Germline values: CDR1 LGHDT, CDR2 YNNKEL (reference sequence). The CDR3 extends over 15 amino acids. With 6 bases clipped from V and 2 bases from J, the junction kept 6 bases outside the gene matches. The CDR3 loop reads CASRDRDSNTGELFF. CDR3 nucleotides: TGTGCCAGCAGGGACCGGGACAGTAACACCGGGGAGCTGTTTTTT.

This clonotype was seen ten or more times. The chain employs TRBV5-1 and TRBJ1-3; TRBD1 aligns across 8 bases. Germline lookup yields CDR1 SGHRS and CDR2 YFSETQ. The CDR3 sequence is 18 residues long. The V segment lost 4 bases and the J segment 3 bases; nucleotides outside the gene matches: 15. The CDR3 region is CASSPSTGAVLGGNTIYF. CDR3 nucleotides: TGCGCCAGCAGCCCTTCGACAGGGGCGGTATTAGGTGGAAACACCATATATTTT.